A single TCR beta chain is shown here with its context. Its antigen is still unknown. Compared with germline, one end of the junction differs, possibly owing to a read error. Produced via immunoSEQ multiplex PCR; TCRdb's table is partial and in-frame only. The sample lists fewer than 85,000 clones, approximately 86% seen once, with 1.5% in the top ten. This specimen belongs to a study of siplizumab effects on memory and regulatory T cells. Study observations and caveats: Naive T cells were seemingly more diverse than memory cells, and major contributions to the alloresponse seemed to be made by them. Among sequences traceable to unstimulated CD4+ memory cells, alloreactive ones were significantly reduced by siplizumab.

The sequence derives from a human donor in good health. Sequenced material: Tregs sorted from blood.

CDR3 region: CASSEVFGVGF. Here the CDR3 DNA reads TGTGCCAGCAGTGAAGTGTTCGGTGTGGGATTC. The rearrangement links TRBV2 to TRBJ1-2; D gene unclear. The CDR3 contains 11 residues. Germline CDR1 and CDR2: SNHLY and FYNNEI.